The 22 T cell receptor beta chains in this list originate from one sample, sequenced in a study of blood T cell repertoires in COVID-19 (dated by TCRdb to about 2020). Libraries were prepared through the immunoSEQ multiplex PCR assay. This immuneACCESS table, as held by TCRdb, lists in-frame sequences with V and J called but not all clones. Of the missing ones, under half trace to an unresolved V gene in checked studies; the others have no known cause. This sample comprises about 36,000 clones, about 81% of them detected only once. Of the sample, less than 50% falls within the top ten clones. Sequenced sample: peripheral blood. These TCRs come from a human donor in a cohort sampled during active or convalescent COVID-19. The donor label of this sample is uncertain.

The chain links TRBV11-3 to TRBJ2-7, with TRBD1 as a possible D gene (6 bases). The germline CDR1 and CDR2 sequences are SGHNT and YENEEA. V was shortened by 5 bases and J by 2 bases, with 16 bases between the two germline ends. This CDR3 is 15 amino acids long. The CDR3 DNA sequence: TGTGCCAGCAGCCCAAGAAGGGACACCACCTACGAGCAGTACTTC. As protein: CASSPRRDTTYEQYF.

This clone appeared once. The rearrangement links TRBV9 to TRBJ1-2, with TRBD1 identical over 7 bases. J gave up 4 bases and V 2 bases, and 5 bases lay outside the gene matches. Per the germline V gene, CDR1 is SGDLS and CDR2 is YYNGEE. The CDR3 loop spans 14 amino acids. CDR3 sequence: CASSVGTAGYGYTF. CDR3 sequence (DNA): TGTGCCAGCAGCGTGGGGACAGCGGGCTATGGCTACACCTTC.

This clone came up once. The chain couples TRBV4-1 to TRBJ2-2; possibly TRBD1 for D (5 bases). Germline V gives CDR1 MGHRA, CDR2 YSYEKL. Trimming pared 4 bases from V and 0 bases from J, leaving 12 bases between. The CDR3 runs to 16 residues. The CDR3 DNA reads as TGCGCCAGCAGCCCCCAGGGTAGGGCGAACACCGGGGAGCTGTTTTTT. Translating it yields CASSPQGRANTGELFF.

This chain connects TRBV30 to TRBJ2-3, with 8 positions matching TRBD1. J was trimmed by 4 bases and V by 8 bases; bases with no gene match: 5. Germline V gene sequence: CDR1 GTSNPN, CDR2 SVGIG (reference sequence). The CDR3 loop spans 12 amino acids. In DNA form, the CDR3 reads TGTGCCCGCGGGACAGGTCCAGATACGCAGTATTTT. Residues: CARGTGPDTQYF.

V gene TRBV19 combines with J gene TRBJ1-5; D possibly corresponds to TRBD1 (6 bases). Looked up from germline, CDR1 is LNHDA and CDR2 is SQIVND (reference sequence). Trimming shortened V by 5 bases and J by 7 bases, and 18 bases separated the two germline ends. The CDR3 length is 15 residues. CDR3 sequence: CASSRGTIASQPQHF. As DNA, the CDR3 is TGTGCCAGTAGTCGAGGGACAATAGCGTCCCAGCCCCAGCATTTT.

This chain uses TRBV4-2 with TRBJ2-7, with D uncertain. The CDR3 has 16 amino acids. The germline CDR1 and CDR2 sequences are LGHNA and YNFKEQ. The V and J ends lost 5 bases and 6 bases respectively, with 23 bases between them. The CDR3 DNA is TGTGCCAGCAGCGGCAACCTATTCGTGTCCGGCGGCGAGCAGTACTTC. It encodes CASSGNLFVSGGEQYF.

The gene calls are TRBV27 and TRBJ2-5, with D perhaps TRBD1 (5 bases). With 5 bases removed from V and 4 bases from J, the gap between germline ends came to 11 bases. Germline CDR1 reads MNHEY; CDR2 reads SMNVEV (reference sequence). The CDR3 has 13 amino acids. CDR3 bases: TGTGCCAGCAGTACGGACAAAACAGAGACCCAGTACTTC. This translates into CASSTDKTETQYF.

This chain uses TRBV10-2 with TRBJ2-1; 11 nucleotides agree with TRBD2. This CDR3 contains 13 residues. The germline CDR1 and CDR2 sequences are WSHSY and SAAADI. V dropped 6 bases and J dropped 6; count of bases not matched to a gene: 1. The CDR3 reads CASRLAGVNEQFF. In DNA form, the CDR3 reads TGCGCCAGCAGACTAGCGGGGGTCAATGAGCAGTTCTTC.

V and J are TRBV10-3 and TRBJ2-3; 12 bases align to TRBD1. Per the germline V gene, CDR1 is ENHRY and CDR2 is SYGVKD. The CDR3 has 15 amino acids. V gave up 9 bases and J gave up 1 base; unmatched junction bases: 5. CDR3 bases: TGTGCCATTGGGACAGGGGGCTTTGGCACAGATACGCAGTATTTT. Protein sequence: CAIGTGGFGTDTQYF.

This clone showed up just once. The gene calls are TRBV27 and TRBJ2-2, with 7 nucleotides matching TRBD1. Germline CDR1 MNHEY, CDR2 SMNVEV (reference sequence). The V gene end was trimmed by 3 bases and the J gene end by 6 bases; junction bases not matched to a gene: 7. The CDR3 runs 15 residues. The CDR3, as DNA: TGTGCCAGCAGTTTCCTTGGTGGACAGGCCGGGGAGCTGTTTTTT. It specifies CASSFLGGQAGELFF.

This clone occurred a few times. As DNA, the CDR3 is TGTGCCAGCAGGTTCCAGCGGGAAAAACTGTTTTTT. Amino acid sequence: CASRFQREKLFF. The chain couples TRBV5-6 to TRBJ1-4; unclear D gene. The CDR3 spans 12 residues. Germline CDR1 and CDR2: SGHDT and YYEEEE. With 5 bases removed from V and 8 bases from J, the gap between germline ends came to 10 bases.

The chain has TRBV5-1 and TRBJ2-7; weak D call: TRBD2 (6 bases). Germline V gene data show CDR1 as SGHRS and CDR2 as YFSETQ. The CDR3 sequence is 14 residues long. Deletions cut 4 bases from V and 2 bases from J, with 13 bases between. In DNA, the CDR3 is TGCGCCAGCAGCACCGGGACTGCTACCTACGAGCAGTACTTC. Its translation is CASSTGTATYEQYF.

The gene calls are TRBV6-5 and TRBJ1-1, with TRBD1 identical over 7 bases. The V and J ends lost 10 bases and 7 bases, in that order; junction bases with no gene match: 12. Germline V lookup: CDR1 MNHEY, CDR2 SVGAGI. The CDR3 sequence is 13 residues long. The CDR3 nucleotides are TGTGCCAATTCCCGGACAGGACTAAATGAAGCTTTCTTT. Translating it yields CANSRTGLNEAFF.

The CDR3 nucleotides are TGTGCCAGCAGCGCGGACATTTCTATTGTGGACACTGAAGCTTTCTTT. Translation gives CASSADISIVDTEAFF. V usage is TRBV9 and J usage is TRBJ1-1, with D possibly matching TRBD1 (5 bases). This CDR3 has 16 residues. The germline V and J ends were trimmed by 3 bases and 3 bases, with 18 bases remaining between them. CDR1 is SGDLS, CDR2 YYNGEE, per germline.

This CDR3 reads CASSAQVSQPQHF. The CDR3 DNA reads as TGTGCCAGTAGTGCTCAGGTGAGCCAGCCCCAGCATTTT. This chain joins TRBV19 and TRBJ1-5; D not resolved. The CDR3 is 13 residues long. Germline loops: CDR1 LNHDA, CDR2 SQIVND (reference sequence). Trimming shortened V by 5 bases and J by 7 bases, and 12 bases separated the two germline ends.

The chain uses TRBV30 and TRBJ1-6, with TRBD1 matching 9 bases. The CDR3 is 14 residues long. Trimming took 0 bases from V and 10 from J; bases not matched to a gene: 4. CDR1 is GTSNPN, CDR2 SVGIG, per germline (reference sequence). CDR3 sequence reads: CAWSVQGARSPLHF. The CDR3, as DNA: TGTGCCTGGAGTGTACAGGGGGCTCGGTCACCCCTCCACTTT.

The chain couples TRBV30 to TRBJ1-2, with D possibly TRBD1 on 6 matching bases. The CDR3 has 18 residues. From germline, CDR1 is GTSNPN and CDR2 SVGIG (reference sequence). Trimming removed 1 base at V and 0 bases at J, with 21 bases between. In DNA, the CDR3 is TGTGCCTGGAGTGCCCGAGTACTGTCGACAGGTTCTAACTATGGCTACACCTTC. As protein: CAWSARVLSTGSNYGYTF.

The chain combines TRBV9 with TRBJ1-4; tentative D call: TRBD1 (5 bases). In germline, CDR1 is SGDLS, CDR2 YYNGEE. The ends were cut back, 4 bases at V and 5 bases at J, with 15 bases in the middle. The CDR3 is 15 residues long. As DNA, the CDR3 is TGTGCCAGCAGCCCAGGGCCCTATGGGAATGAAAAACTGTTTTTT. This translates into CASSPGPYGNEKLFF.

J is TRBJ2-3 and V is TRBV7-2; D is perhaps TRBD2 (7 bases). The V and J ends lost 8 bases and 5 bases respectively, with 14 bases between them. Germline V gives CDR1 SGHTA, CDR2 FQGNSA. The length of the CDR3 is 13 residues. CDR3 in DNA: TGTGCCAGCGCCCCAAGGGGGGGAGATACGCAGTATTTT. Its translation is CASAPRGGDTQYF.

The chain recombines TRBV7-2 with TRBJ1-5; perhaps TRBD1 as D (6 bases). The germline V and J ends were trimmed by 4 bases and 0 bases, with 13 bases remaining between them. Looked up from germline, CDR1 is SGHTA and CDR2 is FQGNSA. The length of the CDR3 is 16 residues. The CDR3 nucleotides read TGTGCCAGCAGCTCTCGACAGGTTTATAGCAATCAGCCCCAGCATTTT. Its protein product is CASSSRQVYSNQPQHF.

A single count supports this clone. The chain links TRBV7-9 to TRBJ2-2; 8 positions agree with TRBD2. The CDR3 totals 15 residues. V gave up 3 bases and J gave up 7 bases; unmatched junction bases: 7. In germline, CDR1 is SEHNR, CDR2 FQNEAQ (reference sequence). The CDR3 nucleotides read TGTGCCAGCAGCTTCGGTAGCGGGGTGGTCGGGGAGCTGTTTTTT. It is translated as CASSFGSGVVGELFF.

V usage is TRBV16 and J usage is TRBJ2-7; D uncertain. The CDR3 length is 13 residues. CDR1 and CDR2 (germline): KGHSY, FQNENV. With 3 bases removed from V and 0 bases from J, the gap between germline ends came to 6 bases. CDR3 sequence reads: CASSHPNSYEQYF. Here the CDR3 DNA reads TGTGCCAGCAGCCATCCCAACTCCTACGAGCAGTACTTC.